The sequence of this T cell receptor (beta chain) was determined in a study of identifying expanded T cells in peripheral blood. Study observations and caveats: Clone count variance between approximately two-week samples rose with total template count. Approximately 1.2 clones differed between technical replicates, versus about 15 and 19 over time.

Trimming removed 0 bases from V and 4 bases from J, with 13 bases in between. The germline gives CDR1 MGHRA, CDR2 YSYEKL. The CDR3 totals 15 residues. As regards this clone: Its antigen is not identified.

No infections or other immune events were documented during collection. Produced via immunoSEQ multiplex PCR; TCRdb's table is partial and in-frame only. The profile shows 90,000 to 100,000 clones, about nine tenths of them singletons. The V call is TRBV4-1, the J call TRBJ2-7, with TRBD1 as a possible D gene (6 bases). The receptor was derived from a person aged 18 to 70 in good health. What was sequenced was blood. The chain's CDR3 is CASSQEDRSLYEQYF. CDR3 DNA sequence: TGCGCCAGCAGCCAAGAGGACAGATCGCTTTACGAGCAGTACTTC.